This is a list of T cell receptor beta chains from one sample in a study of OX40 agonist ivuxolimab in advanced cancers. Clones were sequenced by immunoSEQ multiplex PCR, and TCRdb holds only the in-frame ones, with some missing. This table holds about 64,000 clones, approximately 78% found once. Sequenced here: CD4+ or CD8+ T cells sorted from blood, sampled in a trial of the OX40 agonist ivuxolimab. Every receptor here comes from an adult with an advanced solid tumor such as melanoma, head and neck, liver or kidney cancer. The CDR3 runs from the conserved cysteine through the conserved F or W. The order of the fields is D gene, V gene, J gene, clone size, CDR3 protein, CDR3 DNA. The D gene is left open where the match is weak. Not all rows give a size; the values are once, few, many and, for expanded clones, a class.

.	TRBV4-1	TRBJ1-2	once	CASSLSGVTGDYGYTF	TGCGCCAGCAGCCTATCGGGGGTGACCGGGGACTATGGCTACACCTTC
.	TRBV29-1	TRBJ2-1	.	CSAAIGGVRQFF	TGCAGCGCGGCCATTGGGGGCGTGAGGCAGTTCTTC
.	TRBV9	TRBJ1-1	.	CASSVVTNTEAFF	TGTGCCAGCAGCGTAGTAACGAACACTGAAGCTTTCTTT
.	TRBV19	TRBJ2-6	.	CASSIGAYSGANVLTF	TGTGCCAGTAGTATTGGGGCATATTCTGGGGCCAACGTCCTGACTTTC
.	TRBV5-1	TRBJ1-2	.	CASSLWTEYGYTF	TGCGCCAGCAGCTTATGGACGGAGTATGGCTACACCTTC
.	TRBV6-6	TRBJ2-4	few	CASSFGQHQYF	TGTGCCAGCAGTTTTGGACAGCATCAGTACTTC
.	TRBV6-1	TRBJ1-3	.	CASNQGYGNTIYF	TGTGCCAGCAATCAGGGTTACGGAAACACCATATATTTT
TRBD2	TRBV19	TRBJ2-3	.	CASSGVPTGPRLAGGDTQYF	TGTGCCAGTAGTGGCGTTCCCACAGGGCCTCGTTTAGCGGGAGGAGATACGCAGTATTTT
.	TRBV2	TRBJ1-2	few	CASSDRSLAVVGYTF	TGTGCCAGCAGTGACCGGTCCCTGGCCGTGGTTGGCTACACCTTC
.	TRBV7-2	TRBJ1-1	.	CASSPWTGTEAFF	TGTGCCAGCAGCCCCTGGACGGGCACTGAAGCTTTCTTT
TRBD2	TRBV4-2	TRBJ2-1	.	CASRGEREGREQFF	TGTGCCAGCAGGGGTGAGCGGGAGGGCAGGGAGCAGTTCTTC
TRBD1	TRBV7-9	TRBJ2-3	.	CASSVQGAGDTQYF	TGTGCCAGCAGCGTTCAGGGGGCGGGAGATACGCAGTATTTT
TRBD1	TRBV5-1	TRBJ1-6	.	CASSQLAGGNSPLHF	TGCGCCAGCTCCCAACTGGCAGGGGGTAATTCACCCCTCCACTTT
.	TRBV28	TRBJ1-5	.	CASSLVNQPQHF	TGTGCCAGCAGTCTAGTTAATCAGCCCCAGCATTTT
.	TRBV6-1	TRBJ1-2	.	CASSDQGSNYGYTF	TGTGCCAGCAGTGATCAGGGGTCTAACTATGGCTACACCTTC
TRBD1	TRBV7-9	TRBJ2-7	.	CAGSGDRGLLISRYEQYF	TGTGCCGGCAGTGGGGACAGGGGGCTTTTAATTAGTAGGTACGAGCAGTACTTC
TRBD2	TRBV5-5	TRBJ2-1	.	CASSLAASGRIRQFF	TGTGCCAGCAGCTTGGCGGCTAGCGGGAGGATAAGGCAGTTCTTC
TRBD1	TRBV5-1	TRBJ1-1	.	CASSLGRQGPVRTEAFF	TGCGCCAGCAGCTTGGGGAGACAGGGGCCCGTTCGGACTGAAGCTTTCTTT
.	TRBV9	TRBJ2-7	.	CASSAVEGEQYF	TGTGCCAGCAGCGCTGTCGAGGGCGAGCAGTACTTC
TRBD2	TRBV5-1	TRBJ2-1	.	CASSQWTAGLAGKNRYNEQFF	TGCGCCAGCAGCCAATGGACAGCGGGACTAGCGGGGAAAAACCGGTACAATGAGCAGTTCTTC
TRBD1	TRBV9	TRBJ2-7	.	CASSGTGQGYEQYF	TGTGCCAGCAGCGGAACGGGACAGGGCTACGAGCAGTACTTC
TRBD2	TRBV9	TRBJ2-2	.	CASSVEGPGSGSTGELFF	TGTGCCAGCAGCGTAGAAGGGCCCGGAAGCGGGAGCACCGGGGAGCTGTTTTTT
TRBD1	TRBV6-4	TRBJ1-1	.	CASSPDRGWTEAFF	TGTGCCAGCAGCCCCGACAGGGGGTGGACTGAAGCTTTCTTT
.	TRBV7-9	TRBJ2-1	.	CASKLDGGSYNEQFF	TGTGCCAGCAAGCTGGACGGAGGCTCCTACAATGAGCAGTTCTTC
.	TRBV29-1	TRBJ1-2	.	CSVDAPDSINYGYTF	TGCAGCGTTGATGCCCCGGACAGCATTAACTATGGCTACACCTTC
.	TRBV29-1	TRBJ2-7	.	CSVEVPPYEQYF	TGCAGCGTTGAAGTACCGCCCTACGAGCAGTACTTC
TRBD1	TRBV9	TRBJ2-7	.	CASSGQGYEQYF	TGTGCCAGCAGCGGACAGGGGTACGAGCAGTACTTC
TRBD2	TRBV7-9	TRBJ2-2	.	CASSHLAGENTGELFF	TGTGCCAGCAGCCACCTAGCGGGGGAGAACACCGGGGAGCTGTTTTTT
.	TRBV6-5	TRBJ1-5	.	CASSYGSKGEPQHF	TGTGCCAGCAGTTACGGCTCGAAAGGGGAGCCCCAGCATTTT
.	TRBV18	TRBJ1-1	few	CASSPAGGMMNTEAFF	TGTGCCAGCTCACCGGCTGGGGGCATGATGAACACTGAAGCTTTCTTT
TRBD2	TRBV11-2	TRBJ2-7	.	CASSSPRGGWYEQYF	TGTGCCAGCAGCTCCCCTCGCGGGGGGTGGTACGAGCAGTACTTC